Listed here is a single T cell receptor (beta chain). This sample stems from a study of blood T cell repertoires in COVID-19. The overall study: Specimens from acute and convalescent COVID-19 originated in the United States, Italy and Spain. Sources were T cells, B-cell-depleted T cells, or PBMCs; the material itself was cDNA or gDNA.

Original data processing: Scientists estimated how many nucleated cells there were by amplifying reference gene primers. Profiling relied on immunoSEQ multiplex PCR, and the TCRdb table lists in-frame clones only, not all of them. Clone size and the V and J calls come from that table; the DNA yielded D and trimming. The sample has a few hundred thousand clones, approximately 89% seen once. The CDR3 has 13 amino acids. Germline lookup yields CDR1 MGHRA and CDR2 YSYEKL. V dropped 0 bases and J dropped 9 bases, with 9 bases sitting between them. The chain couples TRBV4-1 to TRBJ2-1; D not certain. Sample: peripheral blood. This TCR came from a woman aged 25 to 45 who had recovered from COVID-19. The CDR3 nucleotides read TGCGCCAGCAGCCAAGAATCTGTCCCTGAGCAGTTCTTC. This encodes CASSQESVPEQFF.